This paragraph reports one TCR beta chain. V dropped 5 bases and J dropped 8 bases, with 18 bases sitting between them. Germline CDR1 reads MDHEN; CDR2 reads SYDVKM. The CDR3 length is 14 residues. Libraries were prepared by immunoSEQ multiplex PCR; TCRdb keeps only in-frame clonotypes and omits some of them. The table has approximately 160,000 clones, about nine tenths seen once; the top ten hold less than 3%. This sample was taken from a study of T cell responses to AZD1222 COVID-19 vaccine. This specimen consisted of peripheral blood, obtained on day 0 of AZD1222 vaccination. The chain recombines TRBV28 with TRBJ1-2, with D maybe TRBD1 (5 bases). The origin of this receptor is an adult in good health. The CDR3 loop reads CASSAGTGGGGYTF. CDR3 coding DNA: TGTGCCAGCAGTGCCGGTACCGGGGGAGGCGGCTACACCTTC.